These 27 T cell receptor beta chains were sequenced from one sample in a study of T cell responses to AZD1222 COVID-19 vaccine. The data were produced by immunoSEQ multiplex PCR, yet TCRdb's version contains in-frame clones alone and is incomplete. The top ten hold approximately 4.9% of the sample, which has over 100,000 clones, 90% to 95% seen once. The specimen comprised peripheral blood, sampled on day 0 of AZD1222 vaccination. These receptors were taken from an adult in good health.

The chain is built from TRBV4-3 and TRBJ1-4, with 7 bases lining up with TRBD1. Germline-derived CDR1 and CDR2 are LGHNA and YSLEER. The J segment lost 8 bases and the V segment lost 4 bases, leaving 13 bases of the junction unmatched. The CDR3 has 16 residues. In DNA form, the CDR3 reads TGCGCCAGCAGCCTTTACCTCGGACAGGTTATCGAAAAACTGTTTTTT. Translated: CASSLYLGQVIEKLFF.

This chain connects TRBV18 to TRBJ2-7, with a possible D match to TRBD1 (6 bases). V was pared by 6 bases and J by 6 bases, with 18 bases between. The CDR3 extends over 14 amino acids. Germline V CDR1 and CDR2: KGHSH, LQKENI. The chain's CDR3 is CASSPNRAAGEQYF. DNA for the CDR3: TGTGCCAGCTCCCCGAACAGGGCGGCCGGCGAGCAGTACTTC. Variable domain in full (rest from reference TRBV18 and TRBJ2-7): NAGVMQNPRHLVRRRGQEARLRCSPMKGHSHVYWYRQLPEEGLKFMVYLQKENIIDESGMPKERFSAEFPKEGPSILRIQQVVRGDSAAYFCASSPNRAAGEQYFGPGTRLTVT.

The chain is built from TRBV4-3 and TRBJ2-3, with 8 bases that match TRBD1. Germline loops: CDR1 LGHNA, CDR2 YSLEER. Losses at the gene ends were 1 base for V and 1 base for J; bases not matched to a gene: 1. The CDR3 totals 15 residues. In nucleotides, the CDR3 is TGCGCCAGCAGCCAAGGGGGACAGGGCACAGATACGCAGTATTTT. It encodes CASSQGGQGTDTQYF.

This chain links TRBV27 with TRBJ2-7, with D perhaps given as TRBD1 or TRBD2 (5 bases each). Germline V gene sequence: CDR1 MNHEY, CDR2 SMNVEV (reference sequence). The CDR3 spans 16 residues. V gave up 3 bases and J gave up 3 bases, with 18 bases separating them. The CDR3 loop reads CASSFLRGQGDYEQYF. For the CDR3, the DNA is TGTGCCAGCAGTTTCCTTCGGGGCCAGGGAGACTACGAGCAGTACTTC.

This chain links TRBV30 with TRBJ1-5; D is undetermined. Trimming pared 3 bases from V and 5 bases from J, leaving 14 bases between. Looked up from germline, CDR1 is GTSNPN and CDR2 is SVGIG (reference sequence). This CDR3 spans 14 amino acids. This CDR3 reads CAWSGDRSDQPQHF. CDR3 DNA: TGTGCCTGGAGCGGAGACCGGTCGGATCAGCCCCAGCATTTT.

The V and J genes are TRBV19 and TRBJ2-5; perhaps TRBD1 as D (6 bases). CDR1 and CDR2 from the germline V gene are LNHDA and SQIVND (reference sequence). This CDR3 region has 12 residues. Deletions cut 4 bases from V and 4 bases from J, with 7 bases between. The CDR3 loop reads CASSTRGETQYF. CDR3 DNA: TGTGCCAGTAGTACCAGGGGAGAGACCCAGTACTTC.

The chain joins TRBV7-9 to TRBJ2-2, with D perhaps matching TRBD1 (6 bases). CDR1 and CDR2 from the germline V gene are SEHNR and FQNEAQ (reference sequence). With 2 bases removed from V and 1 base from J, the gap between germline ends came to 14 bases. This CDR3 is built from 17 residues. CDR3 nucleotide sequence: TGTGCCAGCAGCTTATTCGACAGGACCTTGAACACCGGGGAGCTGTTTTTT. Its protein is CASSLFDRTLNTGELFF. Full variable domain (rest looked up from reference TRBV7-9 and TRBJ2-2): DTGVSQNPRHKITKRGQNVTFRCDPISEHNRLYWYRQTLGQGPEFLTYFQNEAQLEKSRLLSDRFSAERPKGSFSTLEIQRTEQGDSAMYLCASSLFDRTLNTGELFFGEGSRLTVL.

The rearrangement uses TRBV4-3 and TRBJ2-7; TRBD1 matches at 7 bases. J gave up 3 bases and V 2 bases, and 4 bases lay outside the gene matches. This CDR3 region has 14 residues. The germline CDR1 and CDR2 sequences are LGHNA and YSLEER. The CDR3 DNA reads as TGCGCCAGCAGCCAACAGACAGGGCGCTACGAGCAGTACTTC. It yields the protein CASSQQTGRYEQYF.

The V call is TRBV7-9, the J call TRBJ1-1; D ambiguous. Germline V CDR1 and CDR2: SEHNR, FQNEAQ (reference sequence). This CDR3 comprises 14 residues. The V end was cut by 0 bases, the J end by 5 bases, with 10 bases between. The CDR3 DNA is TGTGCCAGCAGCTTAGCGGCGGGGTATACTGAAGCTTTCTTT. It translates to CASSLAAGYTEAFF.

The V and J genes are TRBV28 and TRBJ1-2, with 8 bases aligning to TRBD1. V shed 8 bases, J shed 4 bases, and the junction held 6 bases outside the gene matches. CDR1 is MDHEN, CDR2 SYDVKM, per germline. The CDR3 loop spans 13 amino acids. This CDR3 is CASYWTGRYGYTF. DNA for the CDR3: TGTGCCAGCTATTGGACAGGGCGCTATGGCTACACCTTC.

This sequence joins TRBV23-1 and TRBJ2-2; D uncertain. TRBV23-1 falls under the ORF class, with uncertain function. V lost 10 bases and J 4 bases, leaving 10 bases between the germline ends. The CDR3 extends over 12 amino acids. Here the CDR3 DNA reads TGCGCCAAGTCTAGTTCCACCGGGGAGCTGTTTTTT. It is translated as CAKSSSTGELFF.

The genes are TRBV30 and TRBJ1-1; 7 bases match TRBD1. V shed 4 bases and J 6 bases; nucleotides not matched to a gene: 8. Germline lookup yields CDR1 GTSNPN and CDR2 SVGIG (reference sequence). The CDR3 contains 13 residues. The DNA of the CDR3 is TGTGCCTGGACGGGACAGACCTTCGCTGAAGCTTTCTTT. Encoded protein: CAWTGQTFAEAFF. Filled out from reference TRBV30 and TRBJ1-1, the complete variable domain reads SQTIHQWPATLVQPVGSPLSLECTVEGTSNPNLYWYRQAAGRGLQLLFYSVGIGQISSEVPQNLSASRPQDRQFILSSKKLLLSDSGFYLCAWTGQTFAEAFFGQGTRLTVV.

The CDR3 protein is CASNLGGRAFF. The CDR3 DNA is TGTGCCAGCAACTTAGGGGGCAGAGCTTTCTTT. V and J are TRBV6-5 and TRBJ1-1; 7 bases match TRBD1. The CDR3 spans 11 residues. Germline V gene sequence: CDR1 MNHEY, CDR2 SVGAGI. Trimming at V came to 7 bases and at J to 10 bases, leaving 6 bases not matched to a gene.

The chain uses TRBV9 and TRBJ2-3, with 12 positions matching TRBD2. The germline CDR1 and CDR2 sequences are SGDLS and YYNGEE. V trimming: 0 bases; J trimming: 2 bases; junction bases outside the gene matches: 7. This CDR3 is built from 18 residues. The CDR3 loop reads CASSVEGLAGTYTDTQYF. The CDR3 DNA reads as TGTGCCAGCAGCGTAGAAGGACTAGCGGGGACATACACAGATACGCAGTATTTT. Full variable domain (outside the CDR3, taken from reference TRBV9 and TRBJ2-3): DSGVTQTPKHLITATGQRVTLRCSPRSGDLSVYWYQQSLDQGLQFLIQYYNGEERAKGNILERFSAQQFPDLHSELNLSSLELGDSALYFCASSVEGLAGTYTDTQYFGPGTRLTVL.

The chain is built from TRBV20-1 and TRBJ2-3; no firm D call. Trimming removed 7 bases from V and 13 bases from J, with 18 bases in between. Germline V gene sequence: CDR1 DFQATT, CDR2 SNEGSKA (reference sequence). CDR3 length equals 11 residues. In DNA form, the CDR3 reads TGCAGTGTCCCGGAAAGATCTGTGGAGTATTTT. It encodes CSVPERSVEYF.

This chain connects TRBV30 to TRBJ1-6; D gene uncertain. CDR1 and CDR2 from the germline V gene are GTSNPN and SVGIG (reference sequence). This CDR3 is 13 amino acids long. Trimming removed 0 bases from V and 14 bases from J, with 14 bases in between. The CDR3 coding sequence is TGTGCCTGGAGTGTCACGCAGCACGGTACCCTCCACTTT. Translating it yields CAWSVTQHGTLHF.

This clone was seen once. The chain employs TRBV28 and TRBJ2-7, with 7 bases identical to TRBD1. The CDR3 length is 13 residues. Germline-derived CDR1 and CDR2 are MDHEN and SYDVKM. The trim removed 4 bases at V and 2 bases at J, leaving 2 bases unmatched. The CDR3: CASSSGQPYEQYF. The CDR3 bases are TGTGCCAGCAGTTCGGGACAGCCCTACGAGCAGTACTTC. Together with reference TRBV28 and TRBJ2-7, the CDR3 gives the full variable domain: DVKVTQSSRYLVKRTGEKVFLECVQDMDHENMFWYRQDPGLGLRLIYFSYDVKMKEKGDIPEGYSVSREKKERFSLILESASTNQTSMYLCASSSGQPYEQYFGPGTRLTVT.

This rearrangement joins TRBV5-4 to TRBJ2-7, with 7 bases that match TRBD2. Germline CDR1 and CDR2: SGHNT and YYREEE (reference sequence). Trimming took 4 bases from V and 3 from J; bases not matched to a gene: 7. This CDR3 is 14 amino acids long. The DNA for the CDR3 is TGTGCCAGCAGCCCCCCGGGGGGTATCTACGAGCAGTACTTC. Protein: CASSPPGGIYEQYF.

The chain is built from TRBV28 and TRBJ2-7; 7 nucleotides line up with TRBD1. Per germline, CDR1 MDHEN and CDR2 SYDVKM. The CDR3 is 16 amino acids. With 4 bases clipped from V and 3 bases from J, the junction kept 12 bases outside the gene matches. CDR3 sequence (DNA): TGTGCCAGCAGTTCAAACTCTTGGGGACAGAGCTACGAGCAGTACTTC. It yields the protein CASSSNSWGQSYEQYF.

This chain joins TRBV3-1 (or the pseudogene TRBV3-2) and TRBJ1-4, with TRBD1 identical over 11 bases. Germline V lookup: CDR1 LGHDT, CDR2 YNNKEL (reference sequence). Unmatched junction bases numbered 5, after V lost 1 base and J lost 7 bases. The CDR3 is made up of 16 amino acids. The DNA for the CDR3 is TGTGCCAGCAGCCAAGTGTTGGGGACAGGGGGTGAAAAACTGTTTTTT. Translated, it gives CASSQVLGTGGEKLFF.

The genes are TRBV28 and TRBJ2-3; 9 bases match TRBD2. J was trimmed by 4 bases and V by 6 bases; bases with no gene match: 17. Germline-derived CDR1 and CDR2 are MDHEN and SYDVKM. CDR3 length: 18 amino acids. The CDR3: CASSLSTVRGGRADTQYF. The CDR3 region has the DNA TGTGCCAGCAGCCTATCCACGGTGCGGGGGGGCCGGGCAGATACGCAGTATTTT.

V usage is TRBV3-1 (or the pseudogene TRBV3-2) and J usage is TRBJ1-5; possible D gene TRBD1, 6 bases. CDR1 LGHDT and CDR2 YNNKEL come from the germline V gene (reference sequence). This CDR3 has 15 amino acids. The ends were cut back, 0 bases at V and 6 bases at J, with 12 bases in the middle. The CDR3 reads CASSQDSGAGQPQHF. CDR3 coding DNA: TGTGCCAGCAGCCAAGACTCGGGGGCCGGTCAGCCCCAGCATTTT.

The CDR3 loop is CASSVAPMGTSGNTIYF. In nucleotides, the CDR3 is TGTGCCAGCAGCGTAGCCCCTATGGGGACCTCTGGAAACACCATATATTTT. The V gene is TRBV9, the J gene TRBJ1-3; weak D call: TRBD1 (5 bases). This CDR3 comprises 17 residues. V was cut by 0 bases and J by 0 bases, with 13 bases left in between. The germline V gene encodes CDR1 SGDLS and CDR2 YYNGEE.

The V gene is TRBV5-4, the J gene TRBJ2-3, with unresolved D. The CDR3 length is 14 residues. Germline V CDR1 and CDR2: SGHNT, YYREEE (reference sequence). The V end lost 0 bases, the J end lost 3 bases, and 8 bases lay between the germline ends. The CDR3 bases are TGTGCCAGCAGCTTGGCCCTTACTACAGATACGCAGTATTTT. This sequence encodes CASSLALTTDTQYF.

The rearrangement uses TRBV7-8 and TRBJ2-5; no clear D. This CDR3 has 11 residues. V shed 7 bases and J shed 5 bases, with 8 bases lying between them. Germline V CDR1 and CDR2: SGHVS, FQNEAQ. CDR3 residues: CASTRVETQYF. The CDR3 nucleotides are TGTGCCAGCACCCGAGTGGAGACCCAGTACTTC. The complete variable domain, with remaining parts taken from reference TRBV7-8 and TRBJ2-5, reads GAGVSQSPRYKVAKRGQDVALRCDPISGHVSLFWYQQALGQGPEFLTYFQNEAQLDKSGLPSDRFFAERPEGSVSTLKIQRTQQEDSAVYLCASTRVETQYFGPGTRLLVL.

The chain recombines TRBV28 with TRBJ2-2, with a tentative D call TRBD2 (5 bases). This CDR3 has 12 amino acids. The V end was cut by 7 bases, the J end by 4 bases, with 7 bases between. Germline-derived CDR1 and CDR2 are MDHEN and SYDVKM. The CDR3 bases are TGTGCCAGCACCCGGGGCACCGGGGAGCTGTTTTTT. This gives the protein CASTRGTGELFF.

Regarding this clone: A read error may produce the germline difference seen at one junction end. This chain uses TRBV7-9 with TRBJ1-1, with D perhaps matching TRBD1 (5 bases). The V gene's germline CDR1 is SEHNR and CDR2 FQNEAQ (reference sequence). The CDR3 has 15 amino acids. The CDR3 loop reads CASSIRGHGNPEAFF. CDR3 nucleotides: TGTGCCAGCAGTATCAGAGGACACGGGAACCCTGAAGCTTTCTTT.